A selection of T cell receptor beta chains follows, all from one sample in a study of T cells in Graves' hyperthyroidism and ophthalmopathy. TCRdb re-called the multiplex PCR reads through MiXCR, storing one row per CDR3 protein. The data contain roughly 45,000 distinct CDR3 sequences, 45% to 50% of them singletons. The specimen was peripheral blood or thyroid tissue (not recorded which). These receptors were obtained from a woman in her fifties or sixties with Graves' hyperthyroidism. The CDR3 runs from the conserved cysteine through the conserved F or W. D genes are given only for firm matches.

v_call d_call cdr3_aa
TRBV20-1 TRBD1 CPGTGSYEQYF
TRBV29-1 NA CSVGTFQETQHF
TRBV12-3/TRBV12-4 NA CASRVGSHETQYF
TRBV6-1 NA CASLTWTVNTEKLFF
TRBV5-1 NA CASSNLGGGNTEAFF
TRBV7-2 NA CTSSPRTVNTGELFF
TRBV7-3 NA CASSTPGVQGNEQFF
TRBV4-2 NA CASSSRSNEQYF
TRBV2 NA CASSSGQGVWASGHYEQYF
TRBV12-3/TRBV12-4 NA CASSSTGGGQPQYF
TRBV12-3/TRBV12-4 NA CASSYRDNVLTF
TRBV10-3 TRBD2 CAISPGRTSGASTDTQYF
TRBV6-1 NA CASRDPEAFF
TRBV13 NA CASSSSKGFKNTEAFF
TRBV24-1 TRBD2 CATNTTGTSGRSYEQYF
TRBV7-6 NA CASSLVWGVGNEQFF
TRBV5-5 TRBD1 CASSSQGGATNEKLFF
TRBV7-9 NA CASSSGWTEAFF
TRBV7-2 NA CASSHAKGDKKLFF
TRBV20-1 NA CSAGDYGTEAFF
TRBV7-3 NA CASSLKKGNSGNTIYF
TRBV10-1 TRBD2 CAGRPSGLAGGACGTDTQYF
TRBV19 NA CASSISQGLYQPQHF
TRBV7-4 NA CASSLNEGSEAFF
TRBV7-8 TRBD1 CASSTRQGGGYTF
TRBV28 NA CASSSGNYEQYF
TRBV27 NA CASTQGSGANVLTF
TRBV7-8 TRBD1 CASSTGTGGWAGQYF
TRBV18 TRBD1 CASSQGTATYYGYTF
TRBV10-3 NA CAISESRGYEQYF
TRBV10-3 NA CAVRGTQYF
TRBV7-9 NA CASSPGTAYNSPLHF
TRBV2 TRBD1 CASGTGQSPLHF